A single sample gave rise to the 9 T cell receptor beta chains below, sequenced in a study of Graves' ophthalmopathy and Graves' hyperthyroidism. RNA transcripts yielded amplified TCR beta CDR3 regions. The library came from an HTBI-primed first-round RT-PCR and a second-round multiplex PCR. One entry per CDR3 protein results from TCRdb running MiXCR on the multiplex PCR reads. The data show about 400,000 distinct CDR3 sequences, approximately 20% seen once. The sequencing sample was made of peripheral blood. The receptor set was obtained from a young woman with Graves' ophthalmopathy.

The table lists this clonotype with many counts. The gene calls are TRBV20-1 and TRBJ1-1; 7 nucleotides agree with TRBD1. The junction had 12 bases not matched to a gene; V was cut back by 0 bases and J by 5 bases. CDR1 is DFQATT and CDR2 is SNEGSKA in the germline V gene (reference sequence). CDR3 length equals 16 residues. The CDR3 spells CSARDLGEGARTEAFF. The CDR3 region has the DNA TGCAGTGCTAGAGATCTAGGGGAGGGGGCTCGGACTGAAGCTTTCTTT.

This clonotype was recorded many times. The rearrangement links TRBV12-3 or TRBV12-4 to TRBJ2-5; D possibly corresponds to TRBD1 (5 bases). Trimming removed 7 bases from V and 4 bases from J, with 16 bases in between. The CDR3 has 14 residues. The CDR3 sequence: CASTLWGTRETQYF. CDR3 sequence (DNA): TGTGCCAGCACCCTGTGGGGCACCCGAGAGACCCAGTACTTC.

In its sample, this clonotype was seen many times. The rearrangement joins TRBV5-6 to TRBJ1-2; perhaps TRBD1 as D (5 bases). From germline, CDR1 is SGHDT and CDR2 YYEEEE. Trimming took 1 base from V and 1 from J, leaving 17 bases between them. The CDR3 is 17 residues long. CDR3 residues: CASSLKGTGYYNYGYTF. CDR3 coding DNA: TGTGCCAGCAGCTTGAAGGGGACGGGATACTATAACTATGGCTACACCTTC. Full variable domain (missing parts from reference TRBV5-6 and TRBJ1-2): DAGVTQSPTHLIKTRGQQVTLRCSPKSGHDTVSWYQQALGQGPQFIFQYYEEEERQRGNFPDRFSGHQFPNYSSELNVNALLLGDSALYLCASSLKGTGYYNYGYTFGSGTRLTVV.

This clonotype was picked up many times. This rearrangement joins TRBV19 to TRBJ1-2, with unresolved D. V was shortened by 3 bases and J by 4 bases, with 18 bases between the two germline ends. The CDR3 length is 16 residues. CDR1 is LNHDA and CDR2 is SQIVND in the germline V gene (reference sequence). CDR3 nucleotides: TGTGCCAGTAGTATTACCTCGGCCATTACGACCTATGGCTACACCTTC. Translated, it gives CASSITSAITTYGYTF.

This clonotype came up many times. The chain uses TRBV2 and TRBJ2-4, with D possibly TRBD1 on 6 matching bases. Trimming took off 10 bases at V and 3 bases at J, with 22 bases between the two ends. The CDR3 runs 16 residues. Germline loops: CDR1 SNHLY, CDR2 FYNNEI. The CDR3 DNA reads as TGTGCCACCAAACGCTACTTAGGACAGATCAAAAACATTCAGTACTTC. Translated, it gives CATKRYLGQIKNIQYF. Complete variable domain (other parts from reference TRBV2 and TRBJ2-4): EPEVTQTPSHQVTQMGQEVILRCVPISNHLYFYWYRQILGQKVEFLVSFYNNEISEKSEIFDDQFSVERPDGSNFTLKIRSTKLEDSAMYFCATKRYLGQIKNIQYFGAGTRLSVL.

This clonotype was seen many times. Here the CDR3 DNA reads TGTGCCAGCAGCCCATCCGGGACAGGGCCCTACGAGCAGTACTTC. This translates into CASSPSGTGPYEQYF. This sequence joins TRBV7-8 and TRBJ2-7; the match to TRBD1 covers 9 bases. Trimming at V came to 5 bases and at J to 2 bases, leaving 7 bases not matched to a gene. CDR1 is SGHVS, CDR2 FQNEAQ, per germline. The CDR3 has 15 amino acids.

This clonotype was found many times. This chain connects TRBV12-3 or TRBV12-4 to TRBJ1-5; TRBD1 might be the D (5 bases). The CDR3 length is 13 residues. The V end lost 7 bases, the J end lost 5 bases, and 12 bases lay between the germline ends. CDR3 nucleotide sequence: TGTGCCAGCACCACGGGGGGGTATCAGCCCCAGCATTTT. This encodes CASTTGGYQPQHF.

The CDR3, as DNA: TGTGCCAGCACCTCGCCAGGGAGGAGTGTTGAAGCTTTCTTT. Protein: CASTSPGRSVEAFF. The chain employs TRBV6-2 or TRBV6-3 and TRBJ1-1; a possible D gene is TRBD1 (5 bases). Germline V gene sequence: CDR1 MNHEY, CDR2 SVGEGT. The ends were cut back, 7 bases at V and 7 bases at J, with 19 bases in the middle. The CDR3 contains 14 residues.

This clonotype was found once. CDR3 in amino acids: CSARDFGRANYEQYF. CDR3 bases: TGCAGTGCTAGAGATTTCGGGAGGGCGAACTACGAGCAGTACTTC. The chain has TRBV20-1 and TRBJ2-7; the match to TRBD2 covers 8 bases. Germline V gene sequence: CDR1 DFQATT, CDR2 SNEGSKA (reference sequence). The CDR3 sequence is 15 residues long. Germline trimming cut 0 bases from V and 3 bases from J; bases unmatched to any gene: 7.